The clone carrying this T cell receptor (beta chain) was detected a few times. Its antigen is not identified. Profiling relied on immunoSEQ multiplex PCR, and the TCRdb table lists in-frame clones only, not all of them. Of several thousand clones listed, around 69% are singletons. This CDR3 has 13 residues. The germline V gene has CDR1 SGHDT and CDR2 YYEEEE. V dropped 0 bases and J dropped 6 bases, with 10 bases sitting between them. This specimen belongs to a study of early stage breast cancer tumors. General observations from the study: In 14 of 16 patients, blood comparison separated tumor from normal breast.

This chain links TRBV5-6 with TRBJ2-7, with no clear D. The clonotype was recovered from a person in their 40s with breast cancer. Sequenced: normal breast tissue next to the tumor. The CDR3 loop is CASSLGSLGEQYF. CDR3 nucleotides: TGTGCCAGCAGCTTGGGAAGCTTAGGCGAGCAGTACTTC. Based on the CDR3 plus reference TRBV5-6 and TRBJ2-7, the full variable domain is DAGVTQSPTHLIKTRGQQVTLRCSPKSGHDTVSWYQQALGQGPQFIFQYYEEEERQRGNFPDRFSGHQFPNYSSELNVNALLLGDSALYLCASSLGSLGEQYFGPGTRLTVT.